Below are 30 T cell receptor beta chains sequenced from a single sample in a study of glioma-infiltrating T cells. Amplification of TCR alpha and beta CDR3 regions from RNA used iRepertoire nested multiplex PCR. A single record per CDR3 protein comes from TCRdb applying MiXCR to the multiplex PCR reads. The table has 45,000 or so distinct CDR3 sequences, around 24% seen once. Sequencing was carried out using glioma tissue, nonneoplastic brain tissue, or PBMCs (not recorded which). These receptors originate from a human donor with low-grade glioma or glioblastoma, undergoing nonglioma brain surgery, or in good health (not recorded which).

For this clonotype: This may be a read error, as it is one base from a much larger clone. The missing conserved phenylalanine or tryptophan at the end of this CDR3 makes a read error likely. J is TRBJ1-5 and V is TRBV5-1; D is unclear. Trimming pared 0 bases from V and 5 bases from J, leaving 6 bases between. Germline V gene lookup returns CDR1 SGHRS and CDR2 YFSETQ. There are 13 residues in the CDR3. The CDR3 DNA sequence: TGCGCCAGCAGCTTGGAGTCGGATCAGCCCCAGCATCTT. As protein: CASSLESDQPQHL.

This clonotype has just a few counts. This chain connects TRBV6-1 to TRBJ2-2, with TRBD2 matching over 7 bases. The CDR3 runs 18 residues. V lost 5 bases and J lost 1; bases outside the gene matches: 13. CDR1 and CDR2 from the germline V gene are MNHNS and SASEGT. The CDR3 is CASSQLNRASGNTGELFF. The CDR3 region has the DNA TGTGCCAGCAGTCAACTCAATCGGGCTAGCGGGAACACCGGGGAGCTGTTTTTT.

By sample fraction, this clonotype is medium-sized. This rearrangement joins TRBV12-3 or TRBV12-4 to TRBJ1-1, with 11 bases aligning to TRBD1. The V segment lost 5 bases and the J segment 3 bases; nucleotides outside the gene matches: 2. CDR3 length: 14 amino acids. Here the CDR3 DNA reads TGTGCCAGCAGTCGGACAGGGGGCTACACTGAAGCTTTCTTT. It translates to CASSRTGGYTEAFF.

The chain carries TRBV19 and TRBJ1-1; no reliable D call. The CDR3 has 14 residues. CDR1 and CDR2 (germline): LNHDA, SQIVND (reference sequence). V gave up 3 bases and J gave up 5 bases, with 13 bases separating them. The CDR3 nucleotides are TGTGCCAGTAGTATCTGGTTTCGAGGGACTGAAGCTTTCTTT. It translates to CASSIWFRGTEAFF.

The chain is built from TRBV7-9 and TRBJ2-7; 8 bases agree with TRBD1. The CDR3 consists of 17 residues. Germline loops: CDR1 SEHNR, CDR2 FQNEAQ (reference sequence). J lost 4 bases, V lost 5 bases, and 16 bases had no gene match. The CDR3 nucleotides are TGTGCCAGCAGCCTTACCGGGACAGGTATCGTTTCATACGAGCAGTACTTC. Residues: CASSLTGTGIVSYEQYF. Supplemented by reference TRBV7-9 and TRBJ2-7, the full variable domain reads DTGVSQNPRHKITKRGQNVTFRCDPISEHNRLYWYRQTLGQGPEFLTYFQNEAQLEKSRLLSDRFSAERPKGSFSTLEIQRTEQGDSAMYLCASSLTGTGIVSYEQYFGPGTRLTVT.

The sample holds many counts of this clonotype. The chain employs TRBV6-1 and TRBJ2-7, with D perhaps TRBD2 (5 bases). There are 12 residues in the CDR3. Trimming left V 6 bases short and J 7 bases short, with 13 bases between. Germline V lookup: CDR1 MNHNS, CDR2 SASEGT. The CDR3 spells CASRVFSGEQYF. The CDR3, as DNA: TGTGCCAGCAGGGTCTTCTCGGGGGAGCAGTACTTC.

As to this clonotype: At one of its ends the junction is not consistent with the germline gene, which may arise from a read error. The genes are TRBV27 and TRBJ1-5; D gene unclear. Looked up from germline, CDR1 is MNHEY and CDR2 is SMNVEV (reference sequence). The CDR3 is made up of 12 amino acids. CDR3 sequence: CARSFLNQPQHF. In DNA form, the CDR3 reads TGTGCCCGCAGTTTCCTTAATCAGCCCCAGCATTTT.

This clonotype was seen only a few times. This chain joins TRBV5-1 and TRBJ2-3, with D perhaps assigned TRBD1 or TRBD2 (5 bases each). Trimming removed 0 bases from V and 6 bases from J, with 8 bases in between. In germline, CDR1 is SGHRS, CDR2 YFSETQ. The CDR3 has 13 residues. The CDR3 region has the DNA TGCGCCAGCAGCTTGGTCAGGGAGGATACGCAGTATTTT. This gives the protein CASSLVREDTQYF.

A note on this clonotype: A clone one base away is much larger, so this may be a read error. CDR3 coding DNA: TGTGCCAGCAGACTGACGGGACAGCGCGCAGATACGCAGTATTTT. Protein sequence: CASRLTGQRADTQYF. The chain employs TRBV2 and TRBJ2-3; 7 bases map to TRBD1. This CDR3 contains 15 residues. The J segment lost 4 bases and the V segment lost 6 bases, leaving 10 bases of the junction unmatched. Germline-derived CDR1 and CDR2 are SNHLY and FYNNEI.

In its sample, this clonotype was seen many times. The chain combines TRBV20-1 with TRBJ1-2, with D unresolved. Germline V gene sequence: CDR1 DFQATT, CDR2 SNEGSKA (reference sequence). The V end lost 5 bases, the J end lost 4 bases, and 14 bases lay between the germline ends. This CDR3 is built from 13 residues. CDR3 amino acids: CSAPSLTGYGYTF. In DNA form, the CDR3 reads TGCAGTGCTCCTAGCTTAACTGGCTATGGCTACACCTTC.

This clonotype has at least ten counts. J is TRBJ2-3 and V is TRBV7-2; weak D call: TRBD2 (5 bases). Trimming took off 5 bases at V and 4 bases at J, with 13 bases between the two ends. Germline V gives CDR1 SGHTA, CDR2 FQGNSA. The CDR3 extends over 14 amino acids. The DNA of the CDR3 is TGTGCCAGCAGCCCCGACTACCCGGCAGATACGCAGTATTTT. Translation gives CASSPDYPADTQYF.

This clonotype was found many times. The chain's CDR3 is CASSPRGDTNTGELFF. The CDR3 DNA is TGTGCCAGCAGCCCCAGGGGGGATACGAACACCGGGGAGCTGTTTTTT. The chain is built from TRBV7-9 and TRBJ2-2; D may be TRBD1 (7 bases). Trimming removed 5 bases at V and 0 bases at J, with 13 bases between. The CDR3 sequence is 16 residues long. Germline CDR1 reads SEHNR; CDR2 reads FQNEAQ (reference sequence).

Details on this clonotype: At one end the junction does not follow the germline gene, possibly because of a read error. V gene TRBV28 combines with J gene TRBJ1-5; no clear D gene. The germline gives CDR1 MDHEN, CDR2 SYDVKM. The CDR3 loop spans 12 amino acids. For the CDR3, the DNA is TGTGCCAGCAGTTTCTTACTCTCGCCCGAGCGTTTT. Its translation is CASSFLLSPERF.

This clonotype is labeled as medium-sized. The chain links TRBV6-1 to TRBJ2-3; D call uncertain. This CDR3 has 15 residues. V lost 5 bases and J 3 bases, leaving 15 bases between the germline ends. CDR1 is MNHNS and CDR2 is SASEGT in the germline V gene. DNA for the CDR3: TGTGCCAGCAGTCCCGGACGTACCTGGACAGATACGCAGTATTTT. Protein sequence: CASSPGRTWTDTQYF.

A word on this clonotype: A much larger clone differs from this one at a single base, so this may be a read error. The conserved closing phenylalanine or tryptophan is absent in this CDR3, likely reflecting a read error. This chain uses TRBV5-1 with TRBJ1-2, with D hard to call. CDR1 is SGHRS and CDR2 is YFSETQ in the germline V gene. CDR3 length equals 14 residues. V lost 1 base to trimming and J lost 0 bases, with 7 bases between them. CDR3 sequence: CASSLSTANYGYTL. CDR3 nucleotide sequence: TGCGCCAGCAGCTTGTCTACAGCTAACTATGGCTACACCTTA.

This clonotype appeared many times. This chain uses TRBV2 with TRBJ1-6, with 11 bases lining up with TRBD1. The CDR3 extends over 16 amino acids. CDR1 is SNHLY and CDR2 is FYNNEI in the germline V gene. V lost 5 bases and J lost 11; bases outside the gene matches: 11. DNA for the CDR3: TGTGCCAGCAGTCTAAGAATGGGGACAGGGGGAGCACCCCTCCACTTT. Its protein product is CASSLRMGTGGAPLHF.

With respect to this clonotype: At one end the junction does not follow the germline gene, possibly because of a read error. CDR3 sequence reads: CASSPLVNADTQYF. The CDR3 DNA sequence: TGTGCCAGCAGCCCACTAGTAAACGCAGATACGCAGTACTTT. V and J are TRBV6-5 and TRBJ2-3, with D possibly matching TRBD2 (5 bases). Germline V gives CDR1 MNHEY, CDR2 SVGAGI. The length of the CDR3 is 14 residues.

The table lists this clonotype with a few counts. V gene TRBV5-4 combines with J gene TRBJ1-2; D might be TRBD1 (6 bases). CDR1 SGHNT and CDR2 YYREEE come from the germline V gene (reference sequence). V dropped 9 bases and J dropped 3 bases, with 24 bases sitting between them. The CDR3 runs to 16 residues. The CDR3 is CATSRGPGAQDYGYTF. CDR3 in DNA: TGTGCCACTTCAAGAGGGCCAGGGGCGCAGGACTATGGCTACACCTTC.

The chain carries TRBV19 and TRBJ2-7; 7 bases are a match to TRBD1. The CDR3 is 15 residues long. Trimming took 4 bases from V and 3 from J; bases not matched to a gene: 9. Germline CDR1 and CDR2: LNHDA and SQIVND (reference sequence). The CDR3 coding sequence is TGTGCCAGTAGTACCCTCGGGACAGATCACTACGAGCAGTACTTC. Encoded protein: CASSTLGTDHYEQYF.

This clonotype has at least ten counts. V gene TRBV25-1 combines with J gene TRBJ2-1, with 8 bases lining up with TRBD1. Losses at the gene ends were 7 bases for V and 9 bases for J; bases not matched to a gene: 5. This CDR3 has 12 residues. Germline CDR1 reads MGHDK; CDR2 reads SYGVNS. The CDR3 is CASKDRVAEQFF. The CDR3, as DNA: TGTGCCAGCAAGGACAGGGTCGCTGAGCAGTTCTTC. Looking up the rest from reference TRBV25-1 and TRBJ2-1 gives the full variable domain: EADIYQTPRYLVIGTGKKITLECSQTMGHDKMYWYQQDPGMELHLIHYSYGVNSTEKGDLSSESTVSRIRTEHFPLTLESARPSHTSQYLCASKDRVAEQFFGPGTRLTVL.

Only a few counts were recorded for this clonotype. This chain joins TRBV7-9 and TRBJ1-2; tentatively, D is TRBD1 (5 bases). The germline V gene has CDR1 SEHNR and CDR2 FQNEAQ (reference sequence). CDR3 length: 13 residues. Trimming stripped 5 bases from V and 6 bases from J, with 13 bases between. CDR3 protein: CASSPDIQHGYTF. Written as DNA, the CDR3 is TGTGCCAGCAGCCCGGACATCCAGCATGGCTACACCTTC.

This clonotype showed up many times. V usage is TRBV6-1 and J usage is TRBJ2-3; 7 nucleotides line up with TRBD1. Germline V CDR1 and CDR2: MNHNS, SASEGT. Losses at the gene ends were 5 bases for V and 2 bases for J; bases not matched to a gene: 4. The CDR3 is made up of 14 amino acids. The CDR3 spells CASSPGTATDTQYF. In DNA form, the CDR3 reads TGTGCCAGCAGTCCCGGGACAGCCACAGATACGCAGTATTTT.

In the case of this clonotype: The final CDR3 position lacks the conserved phenylalanine or tryptophan, pointing to a likely read error. The DNA is left out, because the CDR3 cannot be placed on it with certainty; the CDR3 is given as TCRdb lists it. The rearrangement joins TRBV10-2 to TRBJ1-1. Looked up from germline, CDR1 is WSHSY and CDR2 is SAAADI. The CDR3 contains 13 residues when both ends are counted. CDR3: CASSFSENTEASL.

The rearrangement joins TRBV2 to TRBJ2-5; a possible D gene is TRBD1 (6 bases). With 11 bases removed from V and 9 bases from J, the gap between germline ends came to 25 bases. There are 14 residues in the CDR3. Germline CDR1 reads SNHLY; CDR2 reads FYNNEI. The CDR3 spells CARTLGTRPEPQYF. CDR3 sequence (DNA): TGTGCCCGCACCTTGGGGACACGTCCGGAGCCCCAGTACTTC.

This clonotype was recorded many times. The CDR3 spells CASSLVWGDEQYF. For the CDR3, the DNA is TGTGCCAGCAGCCTTGTTTGGGGCGACGAGCAGTACTTC. V and J are TRBV27 and TRBJ2-7, with D maybe TRBD1 (5 bases). CDR1 and CDR2 (germline): MNHEY, SMNVEV (reference sequence). V was trimmed by 6 bases and J by 5 bases, leaving 14 bases between them. The CDR3 runs to 13 residues.

In its sample, this clonotype was seen many times. The V and J genes are TRBV19 and TRBJ1-1; D unclear. The V end lost 3 bases, the J end lost 4 bases, and 9 bases lay between the germline ends. CDR1 is LNHDA and CDR2 is SQIVND in the germline V gene (reference sequence). CDR3 length: 13 residues. The CDR3 reads CASSIGDSTEAFF. DNA for the CDR3: TGTGCCAGTAGTATTGGAGATTCCACTGAAGCTTTCTTT.

This clonotype was found once. This chain connects TRBV5-1 to TRBJ2-1; 10 bases match TRBD1. Germline-derived CDR1 and CDR2 are SGHRS and YFSETQ. This CDR3 is built from 15 residues. Trimming at V came to 4 bases and at J to 6 bases, leaving 7 bases not matched to a gene. CDR3 DNA: TGCGCCAGCAGCGACCGGGACAGGGGAATCAATGAGCAGTTCTTC. Translating gives CASSDRDRGINEQFF. Looking up the rest from reference TRBV5-1 and TRBJ2-1 gives the full variable domain: KAGVTQTPRYLIKTRGQQVTLSCSPISGHRSVSWYQQTPGQGLQFLFEYFSETQRNKGNFPGRFSGRQFSNSRSEMNVSTLELGDSALYLCASSDRDRGINEQFFGPGTRLTVL.

The V gene is TRBV28, the J gene TRBJ1-2, with 8 bases identical to TRBD1. The CDR3 consists of 15 residues. Germline V gene sequence: CDR1 MDHEN, CDR2 SYDVKM. The CDR3 DNA is TGTGTTAGCAGTTCAACAGGGGGAGTTAACTATGGCTACACCTTC. Translation: CVSSSTGGVNYGYTF.

Ten or more counts support this clonotype. The chain joins TRBV28 to TRBJ2-5, with D uncertain. V lost 9 bases and J 5 bases, leaving 19 bases between the germline ends. Germline loops: CDR1 MDHEN, CDR2 SYDVKM. The CDR3 spans 14 residues. CDR3 in amino acids: CASRPAGNVETQYF. The CDR3 DNA is TGTGCCAGTCGTCCGGCCGGCAACGTGGAGACCCAGTACTTC.

This clonotype occurred many times. The chain carries TRBV7-9 and TRBJ2-3; D may be TRBD1 (6 bases). Trimming pared 4 bases from V and 3 bases from J, leaving 14 bases between. Germline CDR1 is SEHNR and CDR2 is FQNEAQ (reference sequence). The CDR3 is made up of 15 amino acids. The CDR3 DNA sequence: TGTGCCAGCAGCTCCCAGGGGAGAGTAACAGATACGCAGTATTTT. Translating it yields CASSSQGRVTDTQYF.